One and the same sample provided the 28 T cell receptor beta chains below, sequenced in a study of shared T cell receptors in the human thymus. Measured with immunoSEQ multiplex PCR; TCRdb has only the in-frame clones, and not every one. This sample has more than 550,000 clones, with 80% to 90% found just once. This same sample was also part of a study on human thymus T cells.

Source material: thymocytes. The receptors were sampled from a boy under two years old with a congenital heart defect.

The CDR3 region has the DNA TGTGCCAGCAGCCAAATCTCGTTGGGGCCTAACACTGAAGCTTTCTTT. It codes for CASSQISLGPNTEAFF. The gene calls are TRBV14 and TRBJ1-1, with D possibly being TRBD1 (5 bases). CDR1 and CDR2 from the germline V gene are SGHDN and FVKESK. V was cut by 2 bases and J by 2 bases, with 15 bases left in between. The CDR3 covers 16 residues.

The genes are TRBV10-3 and TRBJ2-1, with TRBD2 identical over 11 bases. The CDR3 loop spans 15 amino acids. Germline-derived CDR1 and CDR2 are ENHRY and SYGVKD. The J segment lost 4 bases and the V segment lost 6 bases, leaving 5 bases of the junction unmatched. CDR3 sequence: CAISRLAGHYNEQFF. In nucleotides, the CDR3 is TGTGCCATCAGCAGACTAGCGGGGCATTACAATGAGCAGTTCTTC.

V is TRBV7-8 and J is TRBJ2-7; 7 nucleotides match TRBD1. The junction had 7 bases not matched to a gene; V was cut back by 5 bases and J by 3 bases. The CDR3 consists of 14 residues. CDR1 and CDR2 (germline): SGHVS, FQNEAQ. The CDR3 nucleotides read TGTGCCAGCAGCCCGGGACAGATTTTCTACGAGCAGTACTTC. Translation: CASSPGQIFYEQYF.

The chain is built from TRBV6-1 and TRBJ2-4; D call uncertain. The CDR3 covers 13 residues. Germline V gene sequence: CDR1 MNHNS, CDR2 SASEGT. V dropped 7 bases and J dropped 6 bases, with 13 bases sitting between them. CDR3 DNA sequence: TGTGCCAGCAACGAGGTCCTGAGAAACATTCAGTACTTC. It encodes CASNEVLRNIQYF.

The J gene is TRBJ1-6, the V gene TRBV28; D unclear. CDR3 length: 13 amino acids. V lost 2 bases and J lost 7, with 6 bases in between. From germline, CDR1 is MDHEN and CDR2 SYDVKM. The CDR3 sequence: CASSLGQNSPLHF. The CDR3 region has the DNA TGTGCCAGCAGTTTAGGGCAGAATTCACCCCTCCACTTT.

This chain links TRBV5-1 with TRBJ2-2; TRBD1 matches 11 bases. Germline V gene data show CDR1 as SGHRS and CDR2 as YFSETQ. Germline trimming cut 5 bases from V and 6 bases from J; bases unmatched to any gene: 9. The CDR3 spans 16 residues. The DNA of the CDR3 is TGCGCCAGCAGTTTGTGGGACAGGGGGAGTCCCGGGGAGCTGTTTTTT. It encodes CASSLWDRGSPGELFF. The full variable domain, completed using reference TRBV5-1 and TRBJ2-2, is KAGVTQTPRYLIKTRGQQVTLSCSPISGHRSVSWYQQTPGQGLQFLFEYFSETQRNKGNFPGRFSGRQFSNSRSEMNVSTLELGDSALYLCASSLWDRGSPGELFFGEGSRLTVL.

J is TRBJ2-1 and V is TRBV15; 7 bases map to TRBD1. The V segment lost 0 bases and the J segment 0 bases; nucleotides outside the gene matches: 8. Germline loops: CDR1 LNHNV, CDR2 YYDKDF (reference sequence). This CDR3 spans 18 amino acids. CDR3 sequence reads: CATSRDTPGQRSYNEQFF. Here the CDR3 DNA reads TGTGCCACCAGCAGAGACACCCCGGGACAGCGCTCCTACAATGAGCAGTTCTTC.

The J gene is TRBJ2-7, the V gene TRBV4-1, with TRBD1 matching over 7 bases. CDR3 length: 15 amino acids. Trimming at V came to 4 bases and at J to 3 bases, leaving 9 bases not matched to a gene. The germline V gene encodes CDR1 MGHRA and CDR2 YSYEKL. CDR3 nucleotides: TGCGCCAGCAGCCCCGCTGGACAGGCTTTCTACGAGCAGTACTTC. This encodes CASSPAGQAFYEQYF.

The chain links TRBV4-3 to TRBJ2-7, with 9 positions matching TRBD2. The CDR3 totals 18 residues. CDR1 LGHNA and CDR2 YSLEER come from the germline V gene. Trimming cost V 0 bases and J 3 bases; bases outside gene matches: 12. The CDR3 spells CASSQDRRISSGSYEQYF. The CDR3 coding sequence is TGCGCCAGCAGCCAAGATCGACGGATTAGTAGCGGGAGCTACGAGCAGTACTTC.

There are a few counts of this clone. The genes are TRBV7-2 and TRBJ1-2; perhaps TRBD1 as D (6 bases). V was shortened by 5 bases and J by 2 bases, with 15 bases between the two germline ends. This CDR3 is 15 amino acids long. CDR1 SGHTA and CDR2 FQGNSA come from the germline V gene. CDR3 sequence reads: CASSPETTGNYGYTF. The CDR3 bases are TGTGCCAGCAGCCCCGAAACCACAGGGAACTATGGCTACACCTTC.

This clone was seen more than once but under ten times. This rearrangement joins TRBV27 to TRBJ1-5; D may be TRBD1 (6 bases). Germline V CDR1 and CDR2: MNHEY, SMNVEV (reference sequence). Trimming took off 8 bases at V and 5 bases at J, with 16 bases between the two ends. There are 14 residues in the CDR3. The chain's CDR3 is CASRGAGCHQPQHF. CDR3 nucleotides: TGTGCCAGCCGGGGGGCCGGGTGTCATCAGCCCCAGCATTTT.

CDR3 protein: CASSEQGATYNEQFF. In DNA form, the CDR3 reads TGTGCCAGCAGTGAACAGGGGGCAACCTACAATGAGCAGTTCTTC. The chain uses TRBV6-4 and TRBJ2-1; 9 bases align to TRBD1. V was pared by 3 bases and J by 2 bases, with 2 bases of the junction left unmatched. CDR1 MRHNA and CDR2 SNTAGT come from the germline V gene. The CDR3 has 15 residues.

The chain uses TRBV18 and TRBJ1-2; the D gene is possibly TRBD1 (5 bases). The CDR3 length is 13 residues. Deletions cut 4 bases from V and 4 bases from J, with 10 bases between. Germline CDR1 is KGHSH and CDR2 is LQKENI. The CDR3 region is CASSLRGLYGYTF. CDR3 sequence (DNA): TGTGCCAGCTCACTTAGGGGACTCTATGGCTACACCTTC.

The genes are TRBV5-1 and TRBJ1-2; D is uncertain. CDR3 length: 12 residues. Germline lookup yields CDR1 SGHRS and CDR2 YFSETQ. Trimming cost V 3 bases and J 10 bases, with 13 bases left between them. DNA of the CDR3: TGCGCCAGCAGCTCCCTAAGAGGCGCCTACACCTTC. It is translated as CASSSLRGAYTF.

The J gene is TRBJ1-1, the V gene TRBV7-4; TRBD1 might be the D (5 bases). Per germline, CDR1 SGHVT and CDR2 SQSDAQ. The CDR3 is 16 residues long. Trimming shortened V by 6 bases and J by 5 bases, and 22 bases separated the two germline ends. The CDR3 bases are TGTGCCAGCAGGATAGATATGGGACTCAACTTTACTGAAGCTTTCTTT. It codes for CASRIDMGLNFTEAFF.

The chain couples TRBV14 to TRBJ1-4; 8 bases are shared with TRBD1. The CDR3 contains 15 residues. Germline V gene lookup returns CDR1 SGHDN and CDR2 FVKESK. V lost 1 base and J lost 8; bases outside the gene matches: 6. The CDR3 loop reads CASSQARQGKEKLFF. CDR3 DNA: TGTGCCAGCAGCCAAGCCCGACAGGGGAAGGAAAAACTGTTTTTT.

This chain joins TRBV7-9 and TRBJ2-7, with a weak D call TRBD2 (6 bases). This CDR3 region has 15 residues. Trimming took off 1 base at V and 0 bases at J, with 10 bases between the two ends. Germline V gene sequence: CDR1 SEHNR, CDR2 FQNEAQ (reference sequence). CDR3 protein: CASSLVRRGSYEQYF. CDR3 sequence (DNA): TGTGCCAGCAGCTTAGTTAGGCGGGGCTCCTACGAGCAGTACTTC.

Comment on this clone: The sample holds other DNA sequences that translate to the same CDR3. CDR3 nucleotides: TGCAGTCTCTATGGCTACACCTTC. Amino acid sequence: CSLYGYTF. This chain joins TRBV20-1 and TRBJ1-2; D unresolved. Trimming removed 8 bases at V and 4 bases at J, with 2 bases between. This CDR3 contains 8 residues. Germline CDR1 DFQATT, CDR2 SNEGSKA (reference sequence).

The chain couples TRBV13 to TRBJ2-2; 7 bases agree with TRBD1. V lost 4 bases and J lost 4; bases outside the gene matches: 6. Germline loops: CDR1 PRHDT, CDR2 FYEKMQ (reference sequence). The CDR3 runs 15 residues. The CDR3 here is CASSYRGRVTGELFF. CDR3 sequence (DNA): TGTGCCAGCAGCTACAGGGGAAGGGTCACCGGGGAGCTGTTTTTT.

This clone appeared once. The chain links TRBV5-4 to TRBJ2-1; tentative D call: TRBD2 (6 bases). Germline loops: CDR1 SGHNT, CDR2 YYREEE (reference sequence). The CDR3 covers 13 residues. V lost 10 bases, J lost 0 bases, and 11 bases lay in between. CDR3 loop: CAGGSSSYNEQFF. As DNA, the CDR3 is TGTGCCGGGGGGTCGAGCTCCTACAATGAGCAGTTCTTC. The full variable domain, completed using reference TRBV5-4 and TRBJ2-1, is ETGVTQSPTHLIKTRGQQVTLRCSSQSGHNTVSWYQQALGQGPQFIFQYYREEENGRGNFPPRFSGLQFPNYSSELNVNALELDDSALYLCAGGSSSYNEQFFGPGTRLTVL.

Concerning this clone: This specimen includes other DNA sequences encoding the same CDR3. The CDR3 DNA follows: TGCGCCAGCAGCTTGGACAGGGATAATTCACCCCTCCACTTT. It codes for CASSLDRDNSPLHF. This chain links TRBV5-1 with TRBJ1-6; D is possibly TRBD1 (6 bases). The CDR3 has 14 amino acids. Trimming took off 0 bases at V and 5 bases at J, with 6 bases between the two ends. Looked up from germline, CDR1 is SGHRS and CDR2 is YFSETQ.

The chain has TRBV15 and TRBJ1-2; D is undetermined. Looked up from germline, CDR1 is LNHNV and CDR2 is YYDKDF (reference sequence). Between the trimmed V and J ends, which lost 3 bases and 4 bases, there was a span of 15 bases. The CDR3 is 15 amino acids. Here the CDR3 DNA reads TGTGCCACCAGCAGGAGGCGGGATTTGGGCTATGGCTACACCTTC. The encoded protein is CATSRRRDLGYGYTF.

The chain recombines TRBV29-1 with TRBJ2-1; 9 bases map to TRBD2. Trimming removed 7 bases from V and 0 bases from J; junction bases left unmatched: 7. There are 15 residues in the CDR3. CDR1 and CDR2 (germline): SQVTM, ANQGSEA. The CDR3 nucleotides are TGCAGCGGACGACTAGCGGACAGCTCCTACAATGAGCAGTTCTTC. Encoded protein: CSGRLADSSYNEQFF.

V is TRBV15 and J is TRBJ1-2; TRBD1 might be the D (5 bases). The CDR3 has 18 residues. V gave up 2 bases and J gave up 7 bases, with 26 bases separating them. Germline CDR1 is LNHNV and CDR2 is YYDKDF (reference sequence). CDR3: CATSRYPRVGGTSIGYTF. In DNA form, the CDR3 reads TGTGCCACCAGCAGATACCCCAGGGTGGGTGGTACATCTATTGGCTACACCTTC.

This chain connects TRBV18 to TRBJ2-5; TRBD1 agrees at 9 bases. Germline CDR1 KGHSH, CDR2 LQKENI. The CDR3 has 17 amino acids. The V segment lost 0 bases and the J segment 4 bases; nucleotides outside the gene matches: 9. The CDR3 coding sequence is TGTGCCAGCTCACCACCGACTCGGGACAGGGCTTTAGAGACCCAGTACTTC. Protein sequence: CASSPPTRDRALETQYF. Using reference TRBV18 and TRBJ2-5 for the parts outside the CDR3, the full variable domain is NAGVMQNPRHLVRRRGQEARLRCSPMKGHSHVYWYRQLPEEGLKFMVYLQKENIIDESGMPKERFSAEFPKEGPSILRIQQVVRGDSAAYFCASSPPTRDRALETQYFGPGTRLLVL.

The chain carries TRBV29-1 and TRBJ1-1; TRBD1 matches at 8 bases. The CDR3 spans 14 residues. V shed 3 bases and J 4 bases; nucleotides not matched to a gene: 7. Germline lookup yields CDR1 SQVTM and CDR2 ANQGSEA. The CDR3 region has the DNA TGCAGCGTTGACACAGGGGGATTTAGCACTGAAGCTTTCTTT. It specifies CSVDTGGFSTEAFF.

This rearrangement joins TRBV11-2 to TRBJ2-7; D not resolved. With 1 base removed from V and 6 bases from J, the gap between germline ends came to 7 bases. CDR1 is SGHAT, CDR2 FQNNGV, per germline. The CDR3 is 12 residues long. As DNA, the CDR3 is TGTGCCAGCAGCTTAGTTCCGTTCGAGCAGTACTTC. It encodes CASSLVPFEQYF.

J is TRBJ1-2 and V is TRBV27; maybe TRBD1 (5 bases). Germline CDR1 and CDR2: MNHEY and SMNVEV (reference sequence). This CDR3 has 13 residues. V was pared by 1 base and J by 4 bases, with 7 bases between. This CDR3 is CASSLWRGYGYTF. The CDR3 nucleotides read TGTGCCAGCAGTTTATGGAGGGGCTATGGCTACACCTTC.